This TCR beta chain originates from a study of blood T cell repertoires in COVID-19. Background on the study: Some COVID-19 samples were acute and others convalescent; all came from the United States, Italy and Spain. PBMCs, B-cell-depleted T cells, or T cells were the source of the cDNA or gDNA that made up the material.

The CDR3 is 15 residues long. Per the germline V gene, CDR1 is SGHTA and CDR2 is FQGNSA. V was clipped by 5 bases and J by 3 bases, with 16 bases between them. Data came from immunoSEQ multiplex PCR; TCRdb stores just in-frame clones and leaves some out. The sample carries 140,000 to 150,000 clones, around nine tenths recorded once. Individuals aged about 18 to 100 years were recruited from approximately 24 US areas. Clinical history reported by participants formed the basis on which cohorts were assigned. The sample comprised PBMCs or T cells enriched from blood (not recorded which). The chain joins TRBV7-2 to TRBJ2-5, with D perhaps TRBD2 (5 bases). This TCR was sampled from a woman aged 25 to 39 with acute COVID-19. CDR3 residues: CASSLLTGLKETQYF. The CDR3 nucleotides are TGTGCCAGCAGCCTGCTCACGGGATTAAAAGAGACCCAGTACTTC.